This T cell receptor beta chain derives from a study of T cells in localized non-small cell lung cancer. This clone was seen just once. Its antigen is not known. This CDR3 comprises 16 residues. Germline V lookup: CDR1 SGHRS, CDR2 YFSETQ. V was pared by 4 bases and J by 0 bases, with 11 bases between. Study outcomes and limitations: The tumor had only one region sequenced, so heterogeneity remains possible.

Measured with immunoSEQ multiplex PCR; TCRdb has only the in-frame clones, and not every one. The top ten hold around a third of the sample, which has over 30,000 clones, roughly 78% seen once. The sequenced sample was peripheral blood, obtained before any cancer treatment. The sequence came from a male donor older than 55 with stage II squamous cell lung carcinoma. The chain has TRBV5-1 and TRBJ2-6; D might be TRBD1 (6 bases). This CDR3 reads CASSTGQNSGANVLTF. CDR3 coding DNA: TGCGCCAGCAGCACCGGACAGAACTCTGGGGCCAACGTCCTGACTTTC.